A single sample gave rise to the 30 T cell receptor beta chains below, sequenced in a study of T cell responses to AZD1222 COVID-19 vaccine. TCRdb's copy holds only in-frame clones and misses some; the assay was immunoSEQ multiplex PCR. This table holds under 150,000 clones, around 94% found once. The sample was peripheral blood, taken 28 days after the second AZD1222 dose. The receptors originated from an adult who received the AZD1222 COVID-19 vaccine.

This clone was recorded once. The chain carries TRBV6-5 and TRBJ1-2; TRBD1 is a possible D gene (5 bases). The CDR3 runs to 15 residues. The V and J ends lost 0 bases and 6 bases respectively, with 14 bases between them. CDR1 is MNHEY and CDR2 is SVGAGI in the germline V gene. The CDR3 DNA is TGTGCCAGCAGTTACTCAGGCGGGACCTCACATGGCTACACCTTC. The encoded protein is CASSYSGGTSHGYTF.

The chain recombines TRBV19 with TRBJ2-6, with TRBD1 as a possible D gene (6 bases). The CDR3 has 15 amino acids. V was pared by 10 bases and J by 0 bases, with 13 bases between. Germline V gives CDR1 LNHDA, CDR2 SQIVND (reference sequence). The CDR3 loop reads CATGQTGSGANVLTF. CDR3 in DNA: TGTGCCACTGGACAGACGGGCTCTGGGGCCAACGTCCTGACTTTC.

This chain links TRBV27 with TRBJ1-1; D not resolved. The V end was cut by 0 bases, the J end by 4 bases, with 6 bases between. CDR1 and CDR2 (germline): MNHEY, SMNVEV (reference sequence). This CDR3 spans 13 amino acids. CDR3 nucleotides: TGTGCCAGCAGTTTATCTCTTGGCACTGAAGCTTTCTTT. This gives the protein CASSLSLGTEAFF.

The chain links TRBV7-3 to TRBJ2-1; a weak D match, TRBD2 (7 bases). The CDR3 contains 15 residues. Trimming removed 5 bases at V and 4 bases at J, with 15 bases between. The germline V gene encodes CDR1 SGHTA and CDR2 FQGTGA. The CDR3 DNA is TGTGCCAGCAGCCTCGAGGGGGGGCCTTACAATGAGCAGTTCTTC. Translating gives CASSLEGGPYNEQFF.

The chain carries TRBV18 and TRBJ1-2; D is ambiguous. CDR1 and CDR2 from the germline V gene are KGHSH and LQKENI. The CDR3 totals 15 residues. Deletions cut 0 bases from V and 7 bases from J, with 15 bases between. The CDR3 is CASSPPIDVRSGYTF. Written as DNA, the CDR3 is TGTGCCAGCTCACCACCGATCGACGTACGGAGTGGCTACACCTTC.

This clone appeared once. The chain joins TRBV7-2 to TRBJ1-3; D is unclear. This CDR3 has 12 residues. Germline CDR1 is SGHTA and CDR2 is FQGNSA. Trimming took off 1 base at V and 6 bases at J, with 4 bases between the two ends. CDR3 nucleotide sequence: TGTGCCAGCAGCTTAGACACAAACACCATATATTTT. This encodes CASSLDTNTIYF.

This chain links TRBV4-3 with TRBJ2-1, with D tentatively TRBD2 (5 bases). Trimming cost V 2 bases and J 0 bases, with 8 bases left between them. From germline, CDR1 is LGHNA and CDR2 YSLEER. The length of the CDR3 is 15 residues. The CDR3 nucleotides read TGCGCCAGCAGCCAACACGAGGGCTCCTACAATGAGCAGTTCTTC. The encoded protein is CASSQHEGSYNEQFF.

This clone came up once. The CDR3 DNA is TGTGCCAGCAGCCAAGATCTAAGGGGAGGGTTAGTTGGCTACACCTTC. This translates into CASSQDLRGGLVGYTF. V usage is TRBV3-1 (or the pseudogene TRBV3-2) and J usage is TRBJ1-2, with D perhaps TRBD1 (5 bases). The CDR3 totals 16 residues. Trimming shortened V by 0 bases and J by 7 bases, and 18 bases separated the two germline ends. The germline V gene encodes CDR1 LGHDT and CDR2 YNNKEL (reference sequence).

The chain is built from TRBV28 and TRBJ2-5; 7 bases fit TRBD1. The germline V gene has CDR1 MDHEN and CDR2 SYDVKM. V dropped 7 bases and J dropped 4; count of bases not matched to a gene: 9. The CDR3 contains 14 residues. In DNA, the CDR3 is TGTGCCAGCACCCTAGACAGGGCCGTAGAGACCCAGTACTTC. Its translation is CASTLDRAVETQYF.

The rearrangement uses TRBV5-1 and TRBJ1-1; no firm D call. The CDR3 spans 13 residues. Germline-derived CDR1 and CDR2 are SGHRS and YFSETQ. V dropped 7 bases and J dropped 1 base, with 11 bases sitting between them. The CDR3 DNA reads TGCGCCAGCCGGGCGCCGGAGAACACTGAAGCTTTCTTT. Amino acids: CASRAPENTEAFF.

The chain uses TRBV5-1 and TRBJ2-7, with 15 bases lining up with TRBD2. V lost 4 bases to trimming and J lost 5 bases; unmatched junction nucleotides: 13. The V gene's germline CDR1 is SGHRS and CDR2 YFSETQ. The CDR3 sequence is 18 residues long. The CDR3 nucleotides are TGCGCCAGCAGCGCCAGGACTAGCGGGAGGGCCGGGTCGAACGAGCAGTACTTC. Translated: CASSARTSGRAGSNEQYF.

V is TRBV19 and J is TRBJ1-2; D ambiguous. The CDR3 sequence is 14 residues long. Germline V gene lookup returns CDR1 LNHDA and CDR2 SQIVND (reference sequence). Trimming left V 5 bases short and J 4 bases short, with 14 bases between. CDR3 sequence reads: CASSPNTGFYGYTF. The DNA of the CDR3 is TGTGCCAGTAGTCCAAATACCGGCTTCTATGGCTACACCTTC.

The chain's CDR3 is CASSYQFSGANVLTF. In nucleotides, the CDR3 is TGTGCCAGCAGTTACCAATTCTCTGGGGCCAACGTCCTGACTTTC. The chain recombines TRBV6-2 or TRBV6-3 with TRBJ2-6; no clear D gene. Germline CDR1 is MNHEY and CDR2 is SVGEGT. V gave up 2 bases and J gave up 0 bases, with 5 bases separating them. The CDR3 length is 15 residues.

This chain connects TRBV19 to TRBJ1-2; 7 positions match TRBD1. The J segment lost 3 bases and the V segment lost 5 bases, leaving 3 bases of the junction unmatched. Germline V gene data show CDR1 as LNHDA and CDR2 as SQIVND (reference sequence). The CDR3 runs 13 residues. The CDR3 is CASSPGQHYGYTF. CDR3 nucleotides: TGTGCCAGTAGTCCGGGACAGCACTATGGCTACACCTTC.

The CDR3 sequence is CASSLSRDSAYGYTF. The CDR3 DNA reads as TGTGCCAGCTCTCTGAGCCGGGACAGCGCTTATGGCTACACCTTC. The chain couples TRBV18 to TRBJ1-2; 7 bases align to TRBD1. There are 15 residues in the CDR3. Germline CDR1 KGHSH, CDR2 LQKENI. J lost 5 bases, V lost 6 bases, and 12 bases had no gene match.

The chain joins TRBV7-7 to TRBJ2-2; 9 nucleotides align to TRBD2. Germline V gene sequence: CDR1 SSHAT, CDR2 FNYEAQ (reference sequence). The CDR3 is made up of 15 amino acids. V shed 4 bases and J 6 bases; nucleotides not matched to a gene: 6. As DNA, the CDR3 is TGTGCCAGCAGCTCGGGACTAGCCGTCTCCGGGGAGCTGTTTTTT. Translating gives CASSSGLAVSGELFF.

The chain employs TRBV7-3 and TRBJ2-6, with TRBD1 matching over 8 bases. Germline trimming cut 5 bases from V and 2 bases from J; bases unmatched to any gene: 11. CDR1 and CDR2 (germline): SGHTA, FQGTGA. This CDR3 comprises 18 residues. CDR3 sequence reads: CASSRTDRGGTGANVLTF. The CDR3 nucleotides are TGTGCCAGCAGCCGTACCGACAGGGGAGGAACTGGGGCCAACGTCCTGACTTTC.

V usage is TRBV30 and J usage is TRBJ2-4, with a tentative D call TRBD2 (7 bases). This CDR3 is 13 amino acids long. V was clipped by 6 bases and J by 7 bases, with 16 bases between them. The V gene's germline CDR1 is GTSNPN and CDR2 SVGIG (reference sequence). CDR3 sequence: CACDRRGGNIQYF. For the CDR3, the DNA is TGTGCCTGCGACCGAAGGGGGGGGAACATTCAGTACTTC. Drawing the rest from reference TRBV30 and TRBJ2-4, the complete variable domain is SQTIHQWPATLVQPVGSPLSLECTVEGTSNPNLYWYRQAAGRGLQLLFYSVGIGQISSEVPQNLSASRPQDRQFILSSKKLLLSDSGFYLCACDRRGGNIQYFGAGTRLSVL.

V usage is TRBV15 and J usage is TRBJ2-3; 9 nucleotides match TRBD2. Trimming at V came to 3 bases and at J to 5 bases, leaving 12 bases not matched to a gene. CDR3 length: 17 residues. Germline V lookup: CDR1 LNHNV, CDR2 YYDKDF (reference sequence). CDR3 region: CATSRERGGGAIDTQYF. As DNA, the CDR3 is TGTGCCACCAGCAGGGAACGTGGCGGGGGGGCCATAGATACGCAGTATTTT.

This clone was counted between two and nine times. This chain uses TRBV3-1 (or the pseudogene TRBV3-2) with TRBJ1-1, with TRBD1 matching over 8 bases. The V gene's germline CDR1 is LGHDT and CDR2 YNNKEL (reference sequence). V lost 5 bases to trimming and J lost 6 bases; unmatched junction nucleotides: 8. This CDR3 has 14 residues. The CDR3 DNA sequence: TGTGCCAGCAGCGCACAGACAGGGGTGGCTGAAGCTTTCTTT. Protein: CASSAQTGVAEAFF.

This rearrangement joins TRBV29-1 to TRBJ1-1; 9 positions agree with TRBD1. The CDR3 covers 14 residues. Germline CDR1 SQVTM, CDR2 ANQGSEA. Trimming cost V 7 bases and J 6 bases; bases outside gene matches: 12. CDR3 residues: CSASGTGLSSEAFF. CDR3 DNA: TGCAGCGCATCCGGGACAGGGCTGTCTTCTGAAGCTTTCTTT.

This chain connects TRBV19 to TRBJ1-1; unclear D gene. From germline, CDR1 is LNHDA and CDR2 SQIVND (reference sequence). V shed 1 base and J shed 5 bases, with 14 bases lying between them. The CDR3 is made up of 15 amino acids. Here the CDR3 DNA reads TGTGCCAGTAGTATAGGGCGGACCCCGTGGACTGAAGCTTTCTTT. Residues: CASSIGRTPWTEAFF.

In nucleotides, the CDR3 is TGTGCCAGCAGCCCAGCCCCGGACGGTAACTATGGCTACACCTTC. The encoded protein is CASSPAPDGNYGYTF. The chain has TRBV7-8 and TRBJ1-2; D gene unclear. Germline loops: CDR1 SGHVS, CDR2 FQNEAQ. With 5 bases removed from V and 1 base from J, the gap between germline ends came to 14 bases. CDR3 length equals 15 residues.

The chain combines TRBV5-8 with TRBJ1-2; D gene unclear. Germline V gene data show CDR1 as SGHTS and CDR2 as YDEGEE. Between the trimmed V and J ends, which lost 2 bases and 5 bases, there was a span of 13 bases. The CDR3 has 14 amino acids. CDR3 region: CASSFGGGLYGYTF. In DNA form, the CDR3 reads TGTGCCAGCAGCTTCGGCGGCGGTCTGTATGGCTACACCTTC. Full variable domain (rest looked up from reference TRBV5-8 and TRBJ1-2): EAGVTQSPTHLIKTRGQQATLRCSPISGHTSVYWYQQALGLGLQFLLWYDEGEERNRGNFPPRFSGRQFPNYSSELNVNALELEDSALYLCASSFGGGLYGYTFGSGTRLTVV.

The rearrangement links TRBV2 to TRBJ2-7, with D tentatively TRBD2 (6 bases). Germline CDR1 reads SNHLY; CDR2 reads FYNNEI. This CDR3 is 15 amino acids long. V was clipped by 6 bases and J by 2 bases, with 17 bases between them. The CDR3 DNA sequence: TGTGCCAGCAGCTCTTGGGGTAGCGGAGCCTACGAGCAGTACTTC. Residues: CASSSWGSGAYEQYF.

The chain joins TRBV6-5 to TRBJ1-2; possibly TRBD1 for D (5 bases). Trimming took off 8 bases at V and 8 bases at J, with 18 bases between the two ends. This CDR3 contains 13 residues. Germline CDR1 MNHEY, CDR2 SVGAGI. CDR3 residues: CASRDPAQAGYTF. DNA for the CDR3: TGTGCCAGCCGAGACCCGGCACAGGCAGGCTACACCTTC.

The chain recombines TRBV5-4 with TRBJ2-1, with D perhaps matching TRBD2 (6 bases). Germline CDR1 and CDR2: SGHNT and YYREEE (reference sequence). The ends were cut back, 4 bases at V and 9 bases at J, with 14 bases in the middle. The CDR3 spans 13 residues. CDR3 region: CASSRELASEQFF. The CDR3 DNA is TGTGCCAGCAGCCGCGAACTAGCATCTGAGCAGTTCTTC.

The gene calls are TRBV3-1 (or the pseudogene TRBV3-2) and TRBJ2-1; 8 bases agree with TRBD1. The CDR3 totals 15 residues. Germline assignment: CDR1 LGHDT and CDR2 YNNKEL (reference sequence). Losses at the gene ends were 4 bases for V and 8 bases for J; bases not matched to a gene: 10. CDR3 amino acids: CASSPGQGAGDEQFF. The CDR3 region has the DNA TGTGCCAGCAGCCCAGGTCAGGGGGCAGGAGATGAGCAGTTCTTC.

The chain recombines TRBV12-3 or TRBV12-4 with TRBJ1-1; 10 bases are shared with TRBD1. V dropped 10 bases and J dropped 5; count of bases not matched to a gene: 7. This CDR3 comprises 13 residues. CDR3 bases: TGTGCCACCGGACAGGGGGATCATACTGAAGCTTTCTTT. This sequence encodes CATGQGDHTEAFF.

This sequence joins TRBV6-5 and TRBJ1-1, with D possibly being TRBD1 (5 bases). Trimming shortened V by 6 bases and J by 4 bases, and 12 bases separated the two germline ends. The CDR3 extends over 13 amino acids. The V gene's germline CDR1 is MNHEY and CDR2 SVGAGI. The CDR3 reads CASRTGRSTEAFF. The CDR3 coding sequence is TGTGCCAGCAGAACGGGACGGAGCACTGAAGCTTTCTTT.